These T cell receptor beta chains were read from a single sample in a study of T cells in Graves' hyperthyroidism and ophthalmopathy. TCRdb re-analysed the multiplex PCR reads in MiXCR, keeping a single row per CDR3 protein. The table records roughly 550,000 distinct CDR3 sequences, 16% of them present only once. The sample taken for sequencing was blood. The source of these receptors is a woman between 25 and 40 years old with Graves' ophthalmopathy. CDR3s include the opening cysteine and the closing phenylalanine or tryptophan. D genes are given only for firm matches. Size is stated for part of the rows, as once, few or many counts, or as a class when the clone is expanded.

d_call | j_call | v_call | clone_size | cdr3_aa | cdr3_nt
NA | TRBJ2-7 | TRBV7-2 | many | CASSLRVASPYEQYF | TGTGCCAGCAGCTTACGTGTAGCATCGCCCTACGAGCAGTACTTC
NA | TRBJ1-6 | TRBV20-1 | NA | CSAPGASNSPLHF | TGCAGTGCTCCAGGGGCGAGTAATTCACCCCTCCACTTT
TRBD2 | TRBJ2-7 | TRBV13 | many | CASSPGTSGFYEQYF | TGTGCCAGCAGCCCCGGGACTAGCGGTTTCTACGAGCAGTACTTC
NA | TRBJ2-6 | TRBV30 | many | CAWSSGANVLTF | TGTGCCTGGAGTTCTGGGGCCAACGTCCTGACTTTC
NA | TRBJ1-4 | TRBV20-1 | many | CSARGSGDGGKLFF | TGCAGTGCTAGAGGCTCGGGGGACGGAGGAAAACTGTTTTTT
NA | TRBJ1-4 | TRBV27 | NA | CASSFLPRSTNEKLFF | TGTGCCAGCAGTTTTTTGCCCCGCTCAACTAATGAAAAACTGTTTTTT
NA | TRBJ1-1 | TRBV19 | many | CASSDGWTEAFF | TGTGCCAGTTCGGACGGTTGGACTGAAGCTTTCTTT
TRBD1 | TRBJ1-4 | TRBV28 | NA | CASSLRTGAGKLFF | TGTGCCAGCAGTCTCCGGACAGGGGCTGGGAAACTGTTTTTT
TRBD1 | TRBJ2-3 | TRBV9 | NA | CASSSQGDSTDTQYF | TGTGCCAGCAGCTCCCAGGGGGATAGCACAGATACGCAGTATTTT
TRBD2 | TRBJ2-7 | TRBV7-9 | many | CASSSSGRGEQYF | TGTGCCAGCAGCTCCAGCGGGAGAGGCGAGCAGTACTTC
TRBD2 | TRBJ2-3 | TRBV13 | NA | CASSLLAGGDPDTQYF | TGTGCCAGCAGCTTACTAGCGGGAGGGGACCCAGATACGCAGTATTTT
TRBD2 | TRBJ2-1 | TRBV19 | few | CASSMQAGLGNEQFF | TGTGCCAGTAGTATGCAAGCGGGACTGGGGAATGAGCAGTTCTTC
NA | TRBJ2-1 | TRBV18 | many | CASSPTGSPGSGEQFF | TGTGCCAGCTCACCTACCGGGTCCCCGGGATCGGGTGAGCAGTTCTTC
NA | TRBJ2-1 | TRBV28 | NA | CASRILAGEQFF | TGTGCCAGCAGAATTCTCGCCGGGGAGCAGTTCTTC
TRBD1 | TRBJ2-7 | TRBV7-9 | NA | CASGTVRGQGAHEQYF | TGTGCCAGCGGAACAGTTAGGGGACAGGGGGCACACGAGCAGTACTTC
NA | TRBJ1-5 | TRBV2 | NA | CASSPKGRANQPQHF | TGTGCCAGCAGCCCCAAGGGACGGGCCAATCAGCCCCAGCATTTT
TRBD2 | TRBJ2-7 | TRBV20-1 | few | CSAVTSGRAYEQYF | TGCAGTGCAGTGACTAGCGGGAGGGCCTACGAGCAGTACTTC
NA | TRBJ2-7 | TRBV3-1 | NA | CASSPVGLPVHEQYF | TGTGCCAGCAGCCCGGTAGGACTGCCGGTCCACGAGCAGTACTTC
TRBD1 | TRBJ2-3 | TRBV3-1 | many | CASSPQLGQGARTDTQYF | TGTGCCAGCAGCCCACAACTGGGACAGGGGGCGAGGACAGATACGCAGTATTTT
NA | TRBJ1-1 | TRBV9 | many | CASSVSWGVGTEAFF | TGTGCCAGCAGCGTCTCTTGGGGAGTTGGCACTGAAGCTTTCTTT
NA | TRBJ1-1 | TRBV9 | NA | CASSVGRDTNTEAFF | TGTGCCAGCAGCGTCGGAAGGGACACAAACACTGAAGCTTTCTTT
NA | TRBJ2-1 | TRBV19 | few | CATRHRLGSYNEQFF | TGTGCCACTCGACACCGGTTAGGGTCCTACAATGAGCAGTTCTTC
TRBD1 | TRBJ1-3 | TRBV12-3/TRBV12-4 | many | CASRPTGGTSGNTIYF | TGTGCCAGCAGACCGACAGGGGGAACCTCTGGAAACACCATATATTTT
TRBD2 | TRBJ2-3 | TRBV2 | few | CASSDPGLAASSTDTQYF | TGTGCCAGCAGTGACCCGGGACTAGCGGCTTCAAGCACAGATACGCAGTATTTT
NA | TRBJ2-6 | TRBV11-2 | few | CASSLDDGWGTNVLTF | TGTGCCAGCAGCTTAGATGATGGATGGGGGACCAACGTCCTGACTTTC
TRBD2 | TRBJ2-1 | TRBV20-1 | many | CSARDRTAQGLNNEQFF | TGCAGTGCTAGAGATCGGACGGCCCAGGGACTAAACAATGAGCAGTTCTTC